This T cell receptor beta chain originates from a study of Tregs in tolerant kidney transplant recipients. Study context: The nonmyeloablative bone marrow transplants came from related graft donors, with transient mixed chimerism. Findings and limits, study-wide: Some patients' samples used different primers over time, so nucleotide sequences weren't comparable.

CDR3 length equals 15 residues. V lost 6 bases and J lost 0; bases outside the gene matches: 3. Germline V gene lookup returns CDR1 SNHLY and CDR2 FYNNEI. A word on this clone: Its specificity is not known. The read is 3 residues too short to cover the CDR3 end, so that end is filled in from the germline J gene.

Method: immunoSEQ multiplex PCR; TCRdb's copy keeps in-frame clones and lacks some. The table for this sample gives about 48,000 clones. The sequencing here drew on CD4+ T cells from blood, taken before the transplant. V usage is TRBV2 and J usage is TRBJ2-2; 8 bases are a match to TRBD1. The receptor's source is a human donor who received a combined kidney and bone marrow transplant. CDR3: CASRVDRANTGELFF. Incomplete CDR3 DNA: TGTGCCAGCAGAGTGGACAGGGCGAACACCGGGGAG.